This T cell receptor beta chain was captured by sequencing in a study of T cells in women clearing cervical HPV infection. Study at large: Controls gave blood once infection was undetectable; cases at lesion identification. Whole-study findings and limits: Repertoire richness, not evenness, was significantly elevated in CIN3+ cases versus controls.

CDR1 and CDR2 from the germline V gene are SNHLY and FYNNEI. The V gene lost 4 bases and the J gene lost 3 bases, with 9 bases spanning the gap. The CDR3 consists of 14 residues. The method was immunoSEQ multiplex PCR; TCRdb's version includes in-frame clones alone and lacks a portion of them. The sample table includes 40,000 or so clones. Note on this clone: Its antigen is not identified. Read sequence stops 3 residues before the CDR3 end, and the germline J gene provides the missing end.

Material: blood buffy coat. V and J are TRBV2 and TRBJ2-2; D unresolved. The TCR originated in a woman between 18 and 69 years old with a cervical HPV16 infection that either progressed to CIN3+ or cleared (not recorded which). This CDR3 is CASSVGRDTGELFF. The part of the CDR3 DNA that was read is TGTGCCAGCAGTGTTGGCAGAGACACCGGGGAG.